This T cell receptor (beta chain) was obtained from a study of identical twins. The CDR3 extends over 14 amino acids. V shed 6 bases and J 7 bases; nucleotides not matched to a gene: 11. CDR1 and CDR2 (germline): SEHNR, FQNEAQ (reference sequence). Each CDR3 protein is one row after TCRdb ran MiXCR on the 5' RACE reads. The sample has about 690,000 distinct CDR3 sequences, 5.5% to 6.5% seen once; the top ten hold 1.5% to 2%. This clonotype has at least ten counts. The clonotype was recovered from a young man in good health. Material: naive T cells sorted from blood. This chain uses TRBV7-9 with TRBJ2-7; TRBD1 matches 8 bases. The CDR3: CASRKTGVVEEQYF. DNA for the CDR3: TGTGCCAGCAGAAAGACAGGGGTGGTTGAGGAGCAGTACTTC.